This T cell receptor beta chain was captured in a study of shared clonotypes between healthy human individuals. Naive CD8 cells lacked CD45RO and underwent positive selection for CCR7, leaving out terminally differentiated effector memory CD45RA+ cells. Profiled with immunoSEQ multiplex PCR; TCRdb holds only in-frame clones, not every one. The sample contains 2 million or so clones, approximately 95% of which appear only once. The V gene's germline CDR1 is ENHRY and CDR2 SYGVKD. This CDR3 contains 14 residues. J gave up 0 bases and V 6 bases, and 2 bases lay outside the gene matches. This chain uses TRBV10-3 with TRBJ1-1, with TRBD1 matching over 9 bases. The specimen sequenced was naive CD8+ T cells sorted from blood. The receptor was derived from a man aged 18 to 30 in good health. The CDR3 here is CAIRGTGMNTEAFF. CDR3 DNA: TGTGCCATCAGGGGGACAGGGATGAACACTGAAGCTTTCTTT.